This T cell receptor (beta chain) is drawn from a study of cytomegalovirus exposure and HLA in healthy donors. Trimming removed 4 bases at V and 0 bases at J, with 7 bases between. CDR3 size: 14 residues. In germline, CDR1 is LNHNV, CDR2 YYDKDF (reference sequence). The study ran its PCR with 60 Vbeta and 13 Jbeta primers. This table comes from immunoSEQ multiplex PCR, and its TCRdb copy is limited to in-frame clones, with some not included. The repertoire has about 120,000 clones, about four fifths of them found once; the top ten carry approximately 0.97%. Comments on this clone: The antigen is undetermined.

Regarding the study as a whole: Specificity of a few CMV-associated chains for CMV antigens was verified in vitro. Being indistinguishable, some V segments were excluded, TRBV6-2 and TRBV6-3 among them.

The specimen sequenced was PBMCs. The chain links TRBV15 to TRBJ1-5; D is ambiguous. The TCR comes from a human donor in good health. CDR3 bases: TGTGCCACCAGCATCACTTATAGCAATCAGCCCCAGCATTTT. Translated, it gives CATSITYSNQPQHF.